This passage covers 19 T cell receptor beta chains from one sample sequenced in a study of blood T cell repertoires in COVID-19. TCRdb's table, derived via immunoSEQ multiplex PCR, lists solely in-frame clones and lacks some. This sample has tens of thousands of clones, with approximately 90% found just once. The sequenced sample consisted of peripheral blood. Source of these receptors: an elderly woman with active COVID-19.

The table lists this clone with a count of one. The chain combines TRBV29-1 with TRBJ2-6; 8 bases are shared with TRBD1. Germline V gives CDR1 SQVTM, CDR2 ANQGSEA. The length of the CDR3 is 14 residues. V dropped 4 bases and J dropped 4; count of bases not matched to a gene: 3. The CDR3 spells CSVGQGSGANVLTF. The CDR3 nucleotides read TGCAGCGTTGGACAGGGGTCCGGGGCCAACGTCCTGACTTTC.

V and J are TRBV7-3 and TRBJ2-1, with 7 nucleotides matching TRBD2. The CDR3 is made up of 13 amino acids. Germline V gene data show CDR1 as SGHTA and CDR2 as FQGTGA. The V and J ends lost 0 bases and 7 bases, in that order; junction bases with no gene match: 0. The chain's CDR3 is CASSLTRENEQFF. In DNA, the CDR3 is TGTGCCAGCAGCTTAACGCGGGAGAATGAGCAGTTCTTC.

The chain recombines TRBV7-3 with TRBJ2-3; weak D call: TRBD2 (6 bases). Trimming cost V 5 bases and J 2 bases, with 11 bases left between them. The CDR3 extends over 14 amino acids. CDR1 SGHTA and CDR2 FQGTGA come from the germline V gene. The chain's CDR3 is CASSLSGYTDTQYF. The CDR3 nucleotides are TGTGCCAGCAGCCTAAGCGGGTACACAGATACGCAGTATTTT.

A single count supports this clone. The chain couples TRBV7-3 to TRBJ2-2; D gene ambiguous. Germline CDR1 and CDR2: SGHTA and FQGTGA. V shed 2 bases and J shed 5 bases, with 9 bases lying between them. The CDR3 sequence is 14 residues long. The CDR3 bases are TGTGCCAGCAGCTTAGGGCAGGAAACCGGGGAGCTGTTTTTT. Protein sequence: CASSLGQETGELFF.

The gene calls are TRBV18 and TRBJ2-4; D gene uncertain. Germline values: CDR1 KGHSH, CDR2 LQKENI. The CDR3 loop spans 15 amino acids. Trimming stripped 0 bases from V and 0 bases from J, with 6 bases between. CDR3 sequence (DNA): TGTGCCAGCTCACCACCTAGCATAGCCAAAAACATTCAGTACTTC. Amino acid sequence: CASSPPSIAKNIQYF.

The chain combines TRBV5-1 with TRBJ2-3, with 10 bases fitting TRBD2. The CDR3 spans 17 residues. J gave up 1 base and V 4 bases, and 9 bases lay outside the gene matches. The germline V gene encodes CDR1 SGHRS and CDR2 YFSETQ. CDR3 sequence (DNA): TGCGCCAGCAGCCGACAAGCGGGAGGGGCTGGCACAGATACGCAGTATTTT. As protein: CASSRQAGGAGTDTQYF. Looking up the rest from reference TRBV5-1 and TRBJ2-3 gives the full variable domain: KAGVTQTPRYLIKTRGQQVTLSCSPISGHRSVSWYQQTPGQGLQFLFEYFSETQRNKGNFPGRFSGRQFSNSRSEMNVSTLELGDSALYLCASSRQAGGAGTDTQYFGPGTRLTVL.

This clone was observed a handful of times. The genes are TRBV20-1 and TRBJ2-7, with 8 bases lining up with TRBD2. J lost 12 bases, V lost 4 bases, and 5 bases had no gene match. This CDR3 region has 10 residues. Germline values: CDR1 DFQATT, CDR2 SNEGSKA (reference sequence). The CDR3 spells CSATSGRLYF. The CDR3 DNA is TGCAGTGCTACCAGCGGGAGACTGTACTTC.

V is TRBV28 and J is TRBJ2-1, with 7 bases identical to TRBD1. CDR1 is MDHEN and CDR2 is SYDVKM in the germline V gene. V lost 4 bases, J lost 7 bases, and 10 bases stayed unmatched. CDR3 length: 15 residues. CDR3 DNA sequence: TGTGCCAGCAGTTCCATCGGGACAGACGCAAATGAGCAGTTCTTC. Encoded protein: CASSSIGTDANEQFF.

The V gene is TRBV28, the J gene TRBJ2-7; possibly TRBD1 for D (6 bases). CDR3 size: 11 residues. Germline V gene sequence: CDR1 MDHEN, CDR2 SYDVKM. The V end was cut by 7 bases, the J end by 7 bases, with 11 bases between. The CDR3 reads CASTHRGEQYF. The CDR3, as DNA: TGTGCCAGCACTCATAGGGGGGAGCAGTACTTC.

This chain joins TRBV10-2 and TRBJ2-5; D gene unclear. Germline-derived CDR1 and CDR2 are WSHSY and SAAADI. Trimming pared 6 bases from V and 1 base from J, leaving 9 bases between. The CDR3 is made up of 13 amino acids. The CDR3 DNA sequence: TGCGCCAGCAGCCTCCCTCCCCAAGAGACCCAGTACTTC. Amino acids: CASSLPPQETQYF.

CDR3 nucleotides: TGTGCCACCAGTGACTCGGGACTCACAGATACGCAGTATTTT. Translating it yields CATSDSGLTDTQYF. The rearrangement uses TRBV24-1 and TRBJ2-3, with a possible D match to TRBD2 (6 bases). The CDR3 runs 14 residues. Germline V gene sequence: CDR1 KGHDR, CDR2 SFDVKD. V was shortened by 4 bases and J by 2 bases, with 9 bases between the two germline ends.

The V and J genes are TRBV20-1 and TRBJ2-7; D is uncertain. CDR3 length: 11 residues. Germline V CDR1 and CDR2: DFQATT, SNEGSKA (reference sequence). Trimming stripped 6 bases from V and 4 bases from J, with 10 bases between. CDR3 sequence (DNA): TGCAGTGCCCCAGTACCGTACGAGCAGTACTTC. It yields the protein CSAPVPYEQYF.

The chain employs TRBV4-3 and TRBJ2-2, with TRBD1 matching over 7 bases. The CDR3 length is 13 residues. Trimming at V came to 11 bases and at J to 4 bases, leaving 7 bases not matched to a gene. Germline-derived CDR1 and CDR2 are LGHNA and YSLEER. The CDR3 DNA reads TGCGCCGGGTCGACAGGGATCACCGGGGAGCTGTTTTTT. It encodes CAGSTGITGELFF.

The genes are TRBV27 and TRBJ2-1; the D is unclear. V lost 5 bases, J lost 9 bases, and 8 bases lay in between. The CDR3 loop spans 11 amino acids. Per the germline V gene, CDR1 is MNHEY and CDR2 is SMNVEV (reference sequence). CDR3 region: CASSLYGEQFF. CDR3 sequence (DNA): TGTGCCAGCAGTCTCTACGGTGAGCAGTTCTTC.

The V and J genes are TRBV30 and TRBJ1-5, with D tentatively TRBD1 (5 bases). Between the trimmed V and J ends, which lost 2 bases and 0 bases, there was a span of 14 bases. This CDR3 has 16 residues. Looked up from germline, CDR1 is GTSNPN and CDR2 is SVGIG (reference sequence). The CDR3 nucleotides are TGTGCCTGGAGTCAAGACAGAAGACATAGCAATCAGCCCCAGCATTTT. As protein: CAWSQDRRHSNQPQHF.

This CDR3 is CASSLAPLASSYNEQFF. CDR3 sequence (DNA): TGTGCCAGCAGCTTAGCCCCCTTAGCTTCCTCCTACAATGAGCAGTTCTTC. The rearrangement uses TRBV7-2 and TRBJ2-1; no firm D call. Trimming cost V 0 bases and J 0 bases, with 12 bases left between them. In germline, CDR1 is SGHTA, CDR2 FQGNSA. There are 17 residues in the CDR3. Full variable domain (rest looked up from reference TRBV7-2 and TRBJ2-1): GAGVSQSPSNKVTEKGKDVELRCDPISGHTALYWYRQSLGQGLEFLIYFQGNSAPDKSGLPSDRFSAERTGGSVSTLTIQRTQQEDSAVYLCASSLAPLASSYNEQFFGPGTRLTVL.

CDR3 sequence (DNA): TGCGCCAGCACCCCGGGACAGGGGGCGTCCGGGGAGCTGTTTTTT. It codes for CASTPGQGASGELFF. The V call is TRBV5-1, the J call TRBJ2-2; TRBD1 matches 12 bases. This CDR3 is 15 amino acids long. V lost 6 bases, J lost 6 bases, and 6 bases stayed unmatched. Germline V lookup: CDR1 SGHRS, CDR2 YFSETQ.

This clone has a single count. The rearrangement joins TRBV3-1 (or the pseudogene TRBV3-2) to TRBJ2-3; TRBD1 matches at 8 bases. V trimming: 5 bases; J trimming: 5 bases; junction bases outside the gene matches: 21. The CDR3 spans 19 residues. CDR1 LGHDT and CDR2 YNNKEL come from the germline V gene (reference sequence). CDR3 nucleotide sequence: TGTGCCAGCAGCAGCTATTCCGGCAGGACCGGGACAGGTCTAGATACGCAGTATTTT. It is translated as CASSSYSGRTGTGLDTQYF.

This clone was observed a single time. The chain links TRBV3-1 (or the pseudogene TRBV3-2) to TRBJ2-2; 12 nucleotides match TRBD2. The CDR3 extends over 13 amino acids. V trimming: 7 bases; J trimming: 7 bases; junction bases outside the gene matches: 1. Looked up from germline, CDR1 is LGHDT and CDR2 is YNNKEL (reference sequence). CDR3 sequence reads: CASTSGRGGELFF. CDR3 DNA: TGTGCCAGCACTAGCGGGAGGGGCGGGGAGCTGTTTTTT.